A selection of T cell receptor beta chains follows, all from one sample in a study of T cells in Graves' hyperthyroidism and ophthalmopathy. TCRdb independently ran MiXCR on the multiplex PCR reads; one entry per CDR3 protein. The sample lists under 350,000 distinct CDR3 sequences, 18% occurring once. Sample: blood. These receptors were taken from a woman aged 45 to 65 with Graves' hyperthyroidism. Each CDR3 is given with its conserved first and last residue. A D gene is named only where the DNA matches it firmly. Not all rows give a size; the values are once, few, many and, for expanded clones, a class.

CDR3nt,CDR3aa,abundance,v_gene,d_gene,len,j_gene
TGTGCCAGCAGCCTTTCTTCGGAGGGGGGGAACACTGAAGCTTTCTTT,CASSLSSEGGNTEAFF,many,TRBV11-3,.,16,TRBJ1-1
TGTGCCAGCAGCTTAGGACAGTTCTACGAGCAGTACTTC,CASSLGQFYEQYF,.,TRBV7-9,.,13,TRBJ2-7
TGTGCCAGCAGCGCAACAGGGGGGAATTCACCCCTCCACTTT,CASSATGGNSPLHF,few,TRBV11-2,TRBD1,14,TRBJ1-6
TGTGCCAGCAGCGTAGGTGTTTTTGAGGAGGAGACCCAGTACTTC,CASSVGVFEEETQYF,.,TRBV9,.,15,TRBJ2-5
TGTGCCTGGACCAGGGGGGGTGACAATCAGCCCCAGCATTTT,CAWTRGGDNQPQHF,many,TRBV30,TRBD1,14,TRBJ1-5
TGTGCCAGCTCACTCTCAGACGGCTACTCTGGAAACACCATATATTTT,CASSLSDGYSGNTIYF,many,TRBV18,.,16,TRBJ1-3
TGTGCCAGCAGTGGACCCGGGAGAGCCTACAATGAGCAGTTCTTC,CASSGPGRAYNEQFF,many,TRBV2,.,15,TRBJ2-1
TGTGCCAGCAGCTTAGTTCAGGCGAACACTGAAGCTTTCTTT,CASSLVQANTEAFF,few,TRBV7-9,.,14,TRBJ1-1
TGTGCCAGCAGCTTAGCGTGGGCAGGGGCTTATGAAAAACTGTTTTTT,CASSLAWAGAYEKLFF,few,TRBV7-9,.,16,TRBJ1-4
TGTGCCAGCAGCAACACCGGGACCCGCAATGAGCAGTTCTTC,CASSNTGTRNEQFF,many,TRBV14,.,14,TRBJ2-1
TGTGCCAGCAGCGTCCGACAGGGCGGCATGAACACTGAAGCTTTCTTT,CASSVRQGGMNTEAFF,.,TRBV11-2,TRBD1,16,TRBJ1-1
TGTGCCAGCAGCCCCAAGGGGACAGGGGGGAACGAGCAGTACTTC,CASSPKGTGGNEQYF,.,TRBV13,TRBD1,15,TRBJ2-7
TGTGCCTGGACCATTGGCCTCCGCACAGATACGCAGTATTTT,CAWTIGLRTDTQYF,few,TRBV30,.,14,TRBJ2-3
TGCAGCGTTGGGACAGCCCCCGATTCACCCCTCCACTTT,CSVGTAPDSPLHF,.,TRBV29-1,.,13,TRBJ1-6
TGTGCCTGGAGGTTCAGTGGGGGTACTGAAGCTTTCTTT,CAWRFSGGTEAFF,.,TRBV30,.,13,TRBJ1-1
TGTGCCAGCAGCTTAGCCTGGAGCTCTGGAAACACCATATATTTT,CASSLAWSSGNTIYF,many,TRBV7-2,.,15,TRBJ1-3
TGTGCCAGCAGTGAACAGGGGGCTGGGAACACAGATATGCAGTATTTT,CASSEQGAGNTDMQYF,few,TRBV28,TRBD1,16,TRBJ2-3
TGTGCCAGCAGTTCAGGGACAGCCCCAGATACGCAGTATTTT,CASSSGTAPDTQYF,many,TRBV27,TRBD1,14,TRBJ2-3
TGTGCCAGCAGTGAGAGGTTTAGGAACACTGAAGCTTTCTTT,CASSERFRNTEAFF,.,TRBV6-1,.,14,TRBJ1-1
TGTGCCAGCAGTTTAGGCGGGGGGTTAGGAGAGACCCAGTACTTC,CASSLGGGLGETQYF,many,TRBV12-3/TRBV12-4,TRBD2,15,TRBJ2-5
TGTGCCAGCTCAACCTCGGGGCTAGGGGTGACAGATACGCAGTATTTT,CASSTSGLGVTDTQYF,.,TRBV18,.,16,TRBJ2-3
TGTGCCAGCAGCCCCGGGAGGGCCTACAATGAGCAGTTCTTC,CASSPGRAYNEQFF,many,TRBV27,TRBD2,14,TRBJ2-1
TGTGCCAGCAGCCCAGGGGCCAATAATGAAAAACTGTTTTTT,CASSPGANNEKLFF,.,TRBV7-9,.,14,TRBJ1-4
TGTGCCAGCAGGAACCCCCTTGTAGTCAAAAACATTCAGTACTTC,CASRNPLVVKNIQYF,few,TRBV2,.,15,TRBJ2-4
TGTGCCAGCAGTAGATCACAGGGGTTAGAGACCCAGTACTTC,CASSRSQGLETQYF,many,TRBV12-3/TRBV12-4,TRBD1,14,TRBJ2-5
TGTGCCAGCAGTTACTCGATGAAGGTCTCTAGCACAGATACGCAGTATTTT,CASSYSMKVSSTDTQYF,.,TRBV6-6,.,17,TRBJ2-3
TGTGCCAGCAGCTACGGACAGGGAAGCGAAAAACTGTTTTTT,CASSYGQGSEKLFF,.,TRBV5-6,TRBD1,14,TRBJ1-4
TGTGCCAGCTCACCGTCTACAGGGGACGGGACCGGGGAGCTGTTTTTT,CASSPSTGDGTGELFF,.,TRBV18,TRBD1,16,TRBJ2-2
TGTGCCAGCGGCCCAGTAAGGGATGATACGCAGTATTTT,CASGPVRDDTQYF,.,TRBV6-1,.,13,TRBJ2-3
TGTGCCAGCAGTGAAGACAGGGGGATGGATCAGCCCCAGCATTTT,CASSEDRGMDQPQHF,many,TRBV2,TRBD1,15,TRBJ1-5
TGTGCCGTTCAAACTAACTCCTACAATGAGCAGTTCTTC,CAVQTNSYNEQFF,few,TRBV7-9,.,13,TRBJ2-1
TGCAGTGCCAGAGAAGGGACTAGCGGGGGCGACGAGCAGTACTTC,CSAREGTSGGDEQYF,few,TRBV20-1,TRBD2,15,TRBJ2-7
TGCGCCAGCAGCCGGGGCCTAGCGGGAGTTGATACGCAGTATTTT,CASSRGLAGVDTQYF,few,TRBV5-1,TRBD2,15,TRBJ2-3
TGTGCCAGCAGCCCCGGACAGGGTCCCTTTAATGAAAAACTGTTTTTT,CASSPGQGPFNEKLFF,once,TRBV7-9,TRBD1,16,TRBJ1-4
TGTGTCAGCAGCGTACGCCCTATTAGGGGGGCCGGCACTGAAGCTTTCTTT,CVSSVRPIRGAGTEAFF,.,TRBV9,.,17,TRBJ1-1
TGTGCCAGCAGTATGATGAATCAGCCCCAGCATTTT,CASSMMNQPQHF,.,TRBV12-3/TRBV12-4,.,12,TRBJ1-5
TGCAGTGCTAGAGTCCAGGGGACTGAAGCTTTCTTT,CSARVQGTEAFF,few,TRBV20-1,.,12,TRBJ1-1
TGTGCCAGCAGTTACTACATGGGACAGGGAGAGGCAACTAATGAAAAACTGTTTTTT,CASSYYMGQGEATNEKLFF,.,TRBV6-2/TRBV6-3,TRBD1,19,TRBJ1-4
TGTGCCAGCCACAGGGGAGCGGCCTACGAGCAGTACTTC,CASHRGAAYEQYF,many,TRBV28,TRBD1,13,TRBJ2-7
TGTGCCAGCATGATGTCGGCTGGCGGGACGGGTACGCAGTATTTT,CASMMSAGGTGTQYF,.,TRBV6-2/TRBV6-3,.,15,TRBJ2-3
TGTGCCACCAGTGACAATCAAGGCAACACCATATATTTT,CATSDNQGNTIYF,.,TRBV24-1,.,13,TRBJ1-3
TGTGCCAGTACCACCCTGGGTCAGCCCCAGCATTTT,CASTTLGQPQHF,few,TRBV19,.,12,TRBJ1-5
TGTGCCAGTAGTTCTCTTGCTAGCGGGGGGGCCGAGGATGAGCAGTTCTTC,CASSSLASGGAEDEQFF,few,TRBV19,TRBD2,17,TRBJ2-1
TGTGCCAGTAGTATAGGGCTAGCGGGAGCATTAGGGGAGACCCAGTACTTC,CASSIGLAGALGETQYF,.,TRBV19,TRBD2,17,TRBJ2-5
TGTGCCAGCAGCTTGAGTCCGCCGGGGGTGAACACTGAAGCTTTCTTT,CASSLSPPGVNTEAFF,few,TRBV5-5,.,16,TRBJ1-1
TGTGCCAGCAGTAAGGGCGAAACAGATACGCAGTATTTT,CASSKGETDTQYF,many,TRBV27,.,13,TRBJ2-3
TGCGCCAGCAGCCCCGTGGGACAGGGCCCAGATACGCAGTATTTT,CASSPVGQGPDTQYF,.,TRBV5-1,TRBD1,15,TRBJ2-3
TGTGCCAGCTCCCGGACAAGTGTGAGCTCCTACAATGAGCAGTTCTTC,CASSRTSVSSYNEQFF,many,TRBV18,.,16,TRBJ2-1